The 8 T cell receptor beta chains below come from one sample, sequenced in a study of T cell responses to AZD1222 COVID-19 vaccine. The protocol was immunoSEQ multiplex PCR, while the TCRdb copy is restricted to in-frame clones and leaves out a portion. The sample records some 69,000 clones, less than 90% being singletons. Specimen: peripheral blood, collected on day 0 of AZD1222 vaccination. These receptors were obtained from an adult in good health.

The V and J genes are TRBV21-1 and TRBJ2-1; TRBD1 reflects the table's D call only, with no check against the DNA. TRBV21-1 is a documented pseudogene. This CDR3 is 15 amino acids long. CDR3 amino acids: CASSKNRGSGNEQFF. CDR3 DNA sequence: TGTGCCAGCAGCAAGAACAGGGGCTCGGGAAATGAGCAGTTCTTC.

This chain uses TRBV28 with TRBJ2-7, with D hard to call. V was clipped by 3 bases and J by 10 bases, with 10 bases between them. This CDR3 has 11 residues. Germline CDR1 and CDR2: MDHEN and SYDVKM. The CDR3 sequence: CASSLEGAQYF. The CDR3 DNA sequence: TGTGCCAGCAGTTTGGAAGGCGCACAGTACTTC.

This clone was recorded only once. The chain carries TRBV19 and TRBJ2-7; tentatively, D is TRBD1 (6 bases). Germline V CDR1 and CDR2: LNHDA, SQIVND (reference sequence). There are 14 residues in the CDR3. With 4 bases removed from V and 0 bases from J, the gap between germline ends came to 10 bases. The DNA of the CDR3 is TGTGCCAGTAGTACGCAGGGGTACTCCTACGAGCAGTACTTC. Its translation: CASSTQGYSYEQYF.

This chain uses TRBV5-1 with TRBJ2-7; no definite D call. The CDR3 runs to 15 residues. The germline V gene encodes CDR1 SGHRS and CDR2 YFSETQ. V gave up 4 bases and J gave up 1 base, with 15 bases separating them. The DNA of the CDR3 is TGCGCCAGCAGCCCGGGTTATGGGGAATCCTACGAGCAGTACTTC. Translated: CASSPGYGESYEQYF.

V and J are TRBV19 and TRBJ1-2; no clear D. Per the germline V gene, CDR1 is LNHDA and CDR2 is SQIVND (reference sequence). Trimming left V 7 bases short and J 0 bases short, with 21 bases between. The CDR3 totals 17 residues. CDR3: CASTHPRLTNPNYGYTF. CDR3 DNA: TGTGCCAGTACCCACCCTCGGCTGACAAATCCTAACTATGGCTACACCTTC. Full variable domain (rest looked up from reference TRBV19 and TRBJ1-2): DGGITQSPKYLFRKEGQNVTLSCEQNLNHDAMYWYRQDPGQGLRLIYYSQIVNDFQKGDIAEGYSVSREKKESFPLTVTSAQKNPTAFYLCASTHPRLTNPNYGYTFGSGTRLTVV.

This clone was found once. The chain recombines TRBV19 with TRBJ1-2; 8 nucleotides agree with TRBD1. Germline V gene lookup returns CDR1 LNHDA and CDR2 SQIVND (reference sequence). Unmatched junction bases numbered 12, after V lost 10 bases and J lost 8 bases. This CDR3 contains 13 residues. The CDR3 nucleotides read TGTGCCATCAACAGGGGGGATAAGCGGGGCTACACCTTC. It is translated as CAINRGDKRGYTF.

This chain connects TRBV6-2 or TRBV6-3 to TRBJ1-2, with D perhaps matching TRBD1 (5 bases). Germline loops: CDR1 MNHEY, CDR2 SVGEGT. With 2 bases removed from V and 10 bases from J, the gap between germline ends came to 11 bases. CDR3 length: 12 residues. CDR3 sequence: CASSYEGYSYTF. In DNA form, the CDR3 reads TGTGCCAGCAGTTACGAGGGGTATTCCTACACCTTC.

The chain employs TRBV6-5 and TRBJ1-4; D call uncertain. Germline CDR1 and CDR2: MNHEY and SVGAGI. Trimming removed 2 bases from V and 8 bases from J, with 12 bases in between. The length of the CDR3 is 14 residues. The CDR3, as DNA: TGTGCCAGCAGTTACAGTCGAAGCCTAGAAAAACTGTTTTTT. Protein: CASSYSRSLEKLFF.